The next 16 T cell receptor beta chains were all read from a single sample in a study of T cells in Graves' hyperthyroidism and ophthalmopathy. There were TCR beta CDR3 regions amplified from RNA transcripts. HTBI primers drove first-round RT-PCR of the TCR CDR3. MiXCR, applied by TCRdb to the multiplex PCR reads, yields one record per CDR3 protein. Here the sample spans about 210,000 distinct CDR3 sequences, under 20% being singletons. Source material: blood. All receptors come from a man in his fifties with Graves' hyperthyroidism.

This rearrangement joins TRBV6-2 or TRBV6-3 to TRBJ2-5; the match to TRBD2 covers 12 bases. Germline V gene sequence: CDR1 MNHEY, CDR2 SVGEGT. The length of the CDR3 is 15 residues. The trim removed 5 bases at V and 7 bases at J, leaving 8 bases unmatched. The chain's CDR3 is CASSARLAGVGTQYF. In DNA, the CDR3 is TGTGCCAGCAGTGCACGACTAGCGGGAGTTGGGACCCAGTACTTC.

This clonotype was recorded at least ten times. This chain joins TRBV2 and TRBJ1-2; D is perhaps TRBD1 (5 bases). The germline V gene encodes CDR1 SNHLY and CDR2 FYNNEI. V was cut by 6 bases and J by 3 bases, with 8 bases left in between. The CDR3 totals 12 residues. The CDR3 DNA reads as TGTGCCAGCAGGTTAGGGGACTATGGCTACACCTTC. Its translation: CASRLGDYGYTF.

This clonotype was detected ten times or more. The chain has TRBV28 and TRBJ2-7, with D possibly being TRBD1 (8 bases). This CDR3 has 15 amino acids. Per germline, CDR1 MDHEN and CDR2 SYDVKM. The ends were cut back, 6 bases at V and 7 bases at J, with 22 bases in the middle. The CDR3 loop reads CASRPDREGEWEQYF. CDR3 bases: TGTGCCAGCAGGCCGGACAGGGAGGGAGAGTGGGAGCAGTACTTC.

This clonotype was found many times. The rearrangement joins TRBV12-3 or TRBV12-4 to TRBJ1-5; D is ambiguous. The CDR3 sequence is 13 residues long. V was cut by 6 bases and J by 6 bases, with 12 bases left in between. The CDR3: CASSRGYGQPQHF. The CDR3 DNA sequence: TGTGCCAGCAGCCGCGGGTATGGTCAGCCCCAGCATTTT.

The gene calls are TRBV25-1 and TRBJ1-2; no reliable D call. This CDR3 region has 16 residues. V was cut by 0 bases and J by 8 bases, with 19 bases left in between. The germline V gene encodes CDR1 MGHDK and CDR2 SYGVNS. Here the CDR3 reads CASSEYFPDRNDGYTF. The CDR3, as DNA: TGTGCCAGCAGTGAATATTTTCCAGACCGCAACGACGGCTACACCTTC.

This clonotype has ten or more counts. The chain employs TRBV18 and TRBJ2-6; D possibly corresponds to TRBD1 (5 bases). CDR1 is KGHSH and CDR2 is LQKENI in the germline V gene. Trimming stripped 4 bases from V and 0 bases from J, with 10 bases between. The CDR3 is made up of 16 amino acids. CDR3 in amino acids: CASSLRQNSGANVLTF. CDR3 sequence (DNA): TGTGCCAGCTCACTCCGACAGAACTCTGGGGCCAACGTCCTGACTTTC.

The chain employs TRBV3-1 and TRBJ2-7; D is ambiguous. The germline V gene has CDR1 LGHDT and CDR2 YNNKEL (reference sequence). The CDR3 totals 15 residues. The V and J ends lost 2 bases and 3 bases respectively, with 14 bases between them. CDR3 nucleotide sequence: TGTGCCAGCAGCCAATACCCCGTTGGATACTACGAGCAGTACTTC. Protein product: CASSQYPVGYYEQYF.

This clonotype was detected ten times or more. The chain's CDR3 is CASSPERGRAGYTF. CDR3 DNA sequence: TGTGCCAGCAGTCCGGAGCGAGGGAGAGCGGGCTACACCTTC. The V and J genes are TRBV12-3 or TRBV12-4 and TRBJ1-2; D unclear. Trimming cost V 5 bases and J 8 bases, with 18 bases left between them. The length of the CDR3 is 14 residues.

This clonotype was counted many times. This rearrangement joins TRBV6-1 to TRBJ1-1; no clear D gene. V lost 6 bases, J lost 0 bases, and 8 bases lay in between. Germline V gene lookup returns CDR1 MNHNS and CDR2 SASEGT. This CDR3 comprises 13 residues. The CDR3 loop is CASRVPLNTEAFF. As DNA, the CDR3 is TGTGCCAGCAGAGTTCCCTTGAACACTGAAGCTTTCTTT.

This clonotype was counted a few times. The genes are TRBV12-3 or TRBV12-4 and TRBJ2-3; D unresolved. With 6 bases removed from V and 8 bases from J, the gap between germline ends came to 15 bases. The CDR3 has 13 residues. The CDR3 reads CASSPLRLGTQYF. In nucleotides, the CDR3 is TGTGCCAGCAGCCCCTTGAGGTTGGGTACGCAGTATTTT.

The V and J genes are TRBV11-2 and TRBJ1-2; no clear D gene. V was cut by 0 bases and J by 5 bases, with 13 bases left in between. CDR1 and CDR2 from the germline V gene are SGHAT and FQNNGV. CDR3 length: 15 amino acids. DNA of the CDR3: TGTGCCAGCAGCTTAGATACCCCCACATATTATGGCTACACCTTC. Protein: CASSLDTPTYYGYTF. The full variable domain, its missing parts supplied by reference TRBV11-2 and TRBJ1-2, is EAGVAQSPRYKIIEKRQSVAFWCNPISGHATLYWYQQILGQGPKLLIQFQNNGVVDDSQLPKDRFSAERLKGVDSTLKIQPAKLEDSAVYLCASSLDTPTYYGYTFGSGTRLTVV.

This clonotype occurred many times. The genes are TRBV27 and TRBJ2-2; D gene ambiguous. Germline V gives CDR1 MNHEY, CDR2 SMNVEV (reference sequence). The CDR3 covers 16 residues. With 2 bases removed from V and 0 bases from J, the gap between germline ends came to 10 bases. CDR3 sequence: CASSLRLGSNTGELFF. As DNA, the CDR3 is TGTGCCAGCAGTTTAAGATTAGGATCGAACACCGGGGAGCTGTTTTTT.

This clonotype was recorded at least ten times. This rearrangement joins TRBV28 to TRBJ2-1; D is possibly TRBD1 (5 bases). The CDR3 contains 13 residues. Germline V CDR1 and CDR2: MDHEN, SYDVKM. V was shortened by 11 bases and J by 4 bases, with 15 bases between the two germline ends. As DNA, the CDR3 is TGTGCCTGCAAAGGGGCCGGGTACAATGAGCAGTTCTTC. It codes for CACKGAGYNEQFF.

A note on this clonotype: This may be a read error: a much more frequent sequence differs by one nucleotide. The chain is built from TRBV12-3 or TRBV12-4 and TRBJ2-7; TRBD1 matches 8 bases. This CDR3 is 13 amino acids long. V was pared by 6 bases and J by 7 bases, with 8 bases of the junction left unmatched. CDR3 in DNA: TGTGCCAGCAGCAATACAGGGGGTAGTGAGCAGTACTTC. Translating gives CASSNTGGSEQYF.

This clonotype was seen ten or more times. V and J are TRBV2 and TRBJ2-3, with TRBD1 matching over 8 bases. Germline-derived CDR1 and CDR2 are SNHLY and FYNNEI. This CDR3 comprises 15 residues. The V gene end was trimmed by 2 bases and the J gene end by 6 bases; junction bases not matched to a gene: 7. This chain's CDR3 is CASSERQGAFDTQYF. The CDR3 DNA sequence: TGTGCCAGCAGTGAAAGGCAGGGGGCATTTGATACGCAGTATTTT.

In this sample, this clonotype turned up many times. The chain links TRBV12-3 or TRBV12-4 to TRBJ1-6; D uncertain. The CDR3 is 13 residues long. The V end was cut by 6 bases, the J end by 5 bases, with 8 bases between. The CDR3 DNA is TGTGCCAGCAGCATTCTTGATAATTCACCCCTCCACTTT. It is translated as CASSILDNSPLHF.